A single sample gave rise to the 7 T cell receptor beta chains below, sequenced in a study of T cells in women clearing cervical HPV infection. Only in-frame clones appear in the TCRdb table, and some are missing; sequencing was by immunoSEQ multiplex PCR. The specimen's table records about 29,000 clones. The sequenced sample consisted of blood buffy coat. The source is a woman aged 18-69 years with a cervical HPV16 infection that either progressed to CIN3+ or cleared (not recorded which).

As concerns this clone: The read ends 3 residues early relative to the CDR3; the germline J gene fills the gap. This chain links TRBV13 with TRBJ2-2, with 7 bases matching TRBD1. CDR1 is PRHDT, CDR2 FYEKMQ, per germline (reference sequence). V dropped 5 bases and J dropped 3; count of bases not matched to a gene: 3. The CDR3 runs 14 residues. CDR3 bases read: TGTGCCAGCAGCCCCGGGACAGACACCGGGGAG. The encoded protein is CASSPGTDTGE. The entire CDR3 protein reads CASSPGTDTGELFF.

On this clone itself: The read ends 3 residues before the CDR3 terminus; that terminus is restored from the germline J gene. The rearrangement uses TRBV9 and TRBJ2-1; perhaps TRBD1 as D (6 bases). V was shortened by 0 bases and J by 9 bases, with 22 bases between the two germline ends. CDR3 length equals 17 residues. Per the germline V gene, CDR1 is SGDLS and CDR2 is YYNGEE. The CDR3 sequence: CASSVGQSGGPLGEQFF. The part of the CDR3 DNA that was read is TGTGCCAGCAGCGTAGGTCAAAGTGGGGGCCCCCTGGGTGAG.

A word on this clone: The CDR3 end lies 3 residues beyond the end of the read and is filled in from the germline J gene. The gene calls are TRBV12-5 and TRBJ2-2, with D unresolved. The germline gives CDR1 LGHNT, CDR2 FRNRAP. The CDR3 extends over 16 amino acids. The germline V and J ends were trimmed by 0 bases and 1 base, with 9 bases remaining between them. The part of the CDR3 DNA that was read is TGTGCTAGTGGTTTGGTAGTCACAGAGAACACCGGGGAG. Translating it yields CASGLVVTENTGE. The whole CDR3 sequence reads CASGLVVTENTGELFF. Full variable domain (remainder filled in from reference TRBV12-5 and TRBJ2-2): DARVTQTPRHKVTEMGQEVTMRCQPILGHNTVFWYRQTMMQGLELLAYFRNRAPLDDSGMPKDRFSAEMPDATLATLKIQPSEPRDSAVYFCASGLVVTENTGELFFGEGSRLTVL.

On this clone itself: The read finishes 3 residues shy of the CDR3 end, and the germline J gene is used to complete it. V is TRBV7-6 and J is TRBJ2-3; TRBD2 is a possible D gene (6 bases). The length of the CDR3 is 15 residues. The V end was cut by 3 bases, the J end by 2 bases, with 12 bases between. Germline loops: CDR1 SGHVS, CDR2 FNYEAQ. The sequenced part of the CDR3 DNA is TGTGCCAGCAGCTTGGCCGGGCGGGACACAGATACG. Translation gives CASSLAGRDTDT. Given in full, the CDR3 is CASSLAGRDTDTQYF. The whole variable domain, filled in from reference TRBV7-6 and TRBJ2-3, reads GAGVSQSPRYKVTKRGQDVALRCDPISGHVSLYWYRQALGQGPEFLTYFNYEAQQDKSGLPNDRFSAERPEGSISTLTIQRTEQRDSAMYRCASSLAGRDTDTQYFGPGTRLTVL.

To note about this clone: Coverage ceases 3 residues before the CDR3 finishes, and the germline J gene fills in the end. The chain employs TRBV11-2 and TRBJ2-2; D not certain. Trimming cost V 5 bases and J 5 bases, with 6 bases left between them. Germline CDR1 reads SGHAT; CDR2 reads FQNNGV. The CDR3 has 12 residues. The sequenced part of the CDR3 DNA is TGTGCCAGCAGCCCCATGACCGGGGAG. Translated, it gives CASSPMTGE. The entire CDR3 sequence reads CASSPMTGELFF.

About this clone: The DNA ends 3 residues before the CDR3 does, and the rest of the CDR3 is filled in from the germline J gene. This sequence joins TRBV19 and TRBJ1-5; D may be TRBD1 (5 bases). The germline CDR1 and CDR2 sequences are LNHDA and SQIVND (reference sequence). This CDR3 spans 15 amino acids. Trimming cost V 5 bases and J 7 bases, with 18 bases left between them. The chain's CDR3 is CASSPEARENQPQHF. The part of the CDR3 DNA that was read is TGTGCCAGTAGTCCCGAGGCCAGGGAAAACCAGCCC. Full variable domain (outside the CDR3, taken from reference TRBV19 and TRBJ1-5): DGGITQSPKYLFRKEGQNVTLSCEQNLNHDAMYWYRQDPGQGLRLIYYSQIVNDFQKGDIAEGYSVSREKKESFPLTVTSAQKNPTAFYLCASSPEARENQPQHFGDGTRLSIL.

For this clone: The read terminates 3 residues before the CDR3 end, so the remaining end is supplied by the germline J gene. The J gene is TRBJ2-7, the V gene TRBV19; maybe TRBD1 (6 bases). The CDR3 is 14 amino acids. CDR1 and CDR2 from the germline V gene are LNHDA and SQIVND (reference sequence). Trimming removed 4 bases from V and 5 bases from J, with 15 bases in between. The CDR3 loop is CASSNVGARNEQYF. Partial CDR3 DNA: TGTGCCAGTAGTAATGTGGGGGCTCGAAACGAG.